A selection of T cell receptor beta chains follows, all from one sample in a study of blood T cell repertoires in COVID-19. TCRdb's table, derived via immunoSEQ multiplex PCR, lists solely in-frame clones and lacks some. This table has 300,000 to 400,000 clones, 88% appearing once. The sample was peripheral blood. These receptors were taken from a woman between 50 and 59 years old with active or convalescent COVID-19. Both conserved end residues are part of each CDR3. Each record gives: D gene, J gene, clone size, V gene, CDR3 protein, CDR3 DNA. The D gene is left open where the match is weak. Size values are once, few and many counts, or a class for expanded clones, and some rows have none.

>NA|TRBJ2-7|NA|TRBV5-4
CASSPGGGTISYEQYF
TGTGCCAGCAGCCCCGGCGGTGGGACAATAAGTTACGAGCAGTACTTC
>TRBD1|TRBJ1-2|NA|TRBV28
CASSLPTGVNSYGYTF
TGTGCCAGCAGTTTACCGACAGGGGTAAATAGCTATGGCTACACCTTC
>NA|TRBJ1-1|NA|TRBV5-6
CASSRAGERTEAFF
TGTGCCAGCAGCCGAGCAGGGGAACGTACTGAAGCTTTCTTT
>TRBD1|TRBJ1-5|once|TRBV27
CASSHNPTGQGQPQHF
TGTGCCAGCAGTCACAACCCGACAGGGCAGGGTCAGCCCCAGCATTTT
>NA|TRBJ2-5|NA|TRBV30
CAWSSGEETQYF
TGTGCCTGGAGCTCGGGGGAAGAGACCCAGTACTTC
>NA|TRBJ1-2|NA|TRBV5-1
CASSLAGQGYTF
TGCGCCAGCAGCCTGGCAGGTCAGGGCTACACCTTC
>NA|TRBJ1-6|once|TRBV28
CASSSPGGGEGDSPLHF
TGTGCCAGCAGTTCCCCCGGAGGAGGCGAGGGGGATTCACCCCTCCACTTT
>TRBD2|TRBJ2-3|NA|TRBV7-2
CASSLGLAADTQYF
TGTGCCAGCAGCTTAGGTCTAGCGGCAGATACGCAGTATTTT
>NA|TRBJ1-2|NA|TRBV20-1
CSASGKGYGYTF
TGCAGTGCTAGTGGGAAGGGGTATGGCTACACCTTC
>NA|TRBJ1-3|once|TRBV3-1/TRBV3-2
CASRRTGSVDTIYF
TGTGCCAGCAGAAGGACTGGTAGCGTGGACACCATATATTTT
>TRBD2|TRBJ2-7|once|TRBV27
CASSFSGGADEQYF
TGTGCCAGCAGTTTCTCCGGGGGGGCCGACGAGCAGTACTTC
>NA|TRBJ2-5|once|TRBV18
CASSPNSQETQYF
TGTGCCAGCTCACCGAACAGCCAAGAGACCCAGTACTTC
>TRBD2|TRBJ2-1|NA|TRBV29-1
CSSHILAGENEQFF
TGCAGCTCACATATACTAGCGGGAGAGAATGAGCAGTTCTTC
>NA|TRBJ1-6|NA|TRBV19
CASSLAQGFSPLHF
TGTGCCAGTAGTCTCGCCCAGGGCTTTTCACCCCTCCACTTT
>NA|TRBJ2-1|NA|TRBV28
CASSLAGSSYNEQFF
TGTGCCAGCAGTCTCGCGGGGAGCTCCTACAATGAGCAGTTCTTC
>TRBD1|TRBJ2-6|NA|TRBV4-2
CASSQYLRDRDNVLTF
TGTGCCAGCAGCCAATACCTCCGCGACAGGGACAACGTCCTGACTTTC
>TRBD1|TRBJ1-3|NA|TRBV29-1
CSVTGQGGRNTIYF
TGCAGCGTGACCGGACAGGGTGGGAGAAACACCATATATTTT
>NA|TRBJ2-5|NA|TRBV18
CASSPDINRDQETQYF
TGTGCCAGCTCGCCAGACATCAACAGGGACCAAGAGACCCAGTACTTC
>NA|TRBJ2-6|NA|TRBV11-2
CASSLVSDSGANVLTF
TGTGCCAGCAGCTTAGTGTCAGACTCTGGGGCCAACGTCCTGACTTTC
>NA|TRBJ1-5|NA|TRBV27
CASTKTFTGRGQPQHF
TGTGCCAGCACCAAAACGTTCACAGGGCGAGGTCAGCCCCAGCATTTT
>NA|TRBJ2-5|NA|TRBV6-2/TRBV6-3
CASSPGDKGKETQYF
TGTGCCAGCAGCCCAGGGGACAAGGGCAAAGAGACCCAGTACTTC
>TRBD1|TRBJ1-2|NA|TRBV10-3
CAISADRDYGYTF
TGTGCCATCAGTGCCGACAGGGACTATGGCTACACCTTC
>NA|TRBJ1-3|once|TRBV19
CASTGAEIGNTIYF
TGTGCCAGTACCGGAGCGGAAATTGGAAACACCATATATTTT
>TRBD1|TRBJ2-5|NA|TRBV18
CASSPLQGAGETQYF
TGTGCCAGCTCACCACTACAGGGGGCAGGAGAGACCCAGTACTTC
>TRBD1|TRBJ1-2|NA|TRBV5-1
CASSLGTGVSGYTF
TGCGCCAGCAGCTTGGGGACAGGAGTGAGTGGCTACACCTTC
>NA|TRBJ1-6|NA|TRBV2
CASSSSYNSPLHF
TGTGCCAGCAGCAGCTCCTATAATTCACCCCTCCACTTT
>TRBD2|TRBJ2-2|NA|TRBV2
CASSKRTRFTGELFF
TGTGCCAGCAGTAAAAGGACTAGATTCACCGGGGAGCTGTTTTTT
>TRBD1|TRBJ1-2|NA|TRBV6-2/TRBV6-3
CASSAPGQGRRYGYTF
TGTGCCAGCAGTGCCCCGGGACAGGGTCGACGTTATGGCTACACCTTC
>TRBD2|TRBJ2-2|NA|TRBV4-2
CASSQDLSGGTSGPGELFF
TGTGCCAGCAGCCAAGATCTTTCGGGCGGGACTAGCGGGCCCGGGGAGCTGTTTTTT
>NA|TRBJ1-2|NA|TRBV28
CASSLRNYGYTF
TGTGCCAGCAGTCTTCGTAACTATGGCTACACCTTC
>NA|TRBJ2-3|NA|TRBV27
CASGRTDTQYF
TGTGCCAGCGGCCGCACAGATACGCAGTATTTT
>NA|TRBJ2-1|NA|TRBV7-2
CASSLRSSYNEQFF
TGTGCCAGCAGCTTGAGGAGTTCCTACAATGAGCAGTTCTTC
>NA|TRBJ1-1|NA|TRBV10-2
CASSESPGFAEAFF
TGCGCCAGCAGTGAGTCGCCGGGGTTCGCTGAAGCTTTCTTT
>NA|TRBJ2-1|NA|TRBV7-2
CASINGGAYNEQFF
TGTGCCAGCATCAACGGGGGAGCGTACAATGAGCAGTTCTTC
>TRBD2|TRBJ2-2|NA|TRBV7-8
CASSLGGGGGNTGELFF
TGTGCCAGCAGCTTAGGGGGCGGCGGGGGTAACACCGGGGAGCTGTTTTTT
>TRBD2|TRBJ2-2|NA|TRBV6-5
CASSWTSAGELFF
TGTGCCAGCAGTTGGACTAGCGCCGGGGAGCTGTTTTTT
>NA|TRBJ1-5|NA|TRBV30
CAWSATGTGGEPQHF
TGTGCCTGGAGTGCCACGGGGACGGGAGGGGAGCCCCAGCATTTT
>TRBD2|TRBJ2-1|NA|TRBV27
CASSPWTSGRGEQFF
TGTGCCAGCAGTCCATGGACTAGCGGGAGAGGAGAGCAGTTCTTC
>NA|TRBJ1-1|NA|TRBV19
CASRPLDGMSGTEAFF
TGTGCCAGTAGACCACTGGACGGGATGTCGGGGACTGAAGCTTTCTTT
>NA|TRBJ1-2|NA|TRBV29-1
CSVEGRNGYTF
TGCAGCGTCGAGGGCCGAAATGGCTACACCTTC
>NA|TRBJ1-2|once|TRBV7-8
CASTPAGAPVGYTF
TGTGCCAGCACCCCCGCGGGGGCGCCGGTTGGCTACACCTTC
>NA|TRBJ2-7|NA|TRBV7-6
CASSLKRAGEQYF
TGTGCCAGCAGCTTGAAGCGGGCGGGGGAGCAGTACTTC
>TRBD1|TRBJ1-6|NA|TRBV6-2/TRBV6-3
CASSYLQGNSPLHF
TGTGCCAGCAGTTACTTACAGGGGAATTCACCCCTCCACTTT